Below, 30 T cell receptor beta chains from the same sample are listed, as sequenced in a study of human T cells and chemical hapten exposure (dated by TCRdb to about 2021). Library preparation was by RACE. The sequencer listed for this sample is NextSeq 500. The public reads were run again by TCRdb, first through fastp at Q25 and then through MiXCR, and only productive beta chains were kept. Entries are consolidated by CDR3 protein sequence, retaining the most common genes and DNA. Recorded for this sample are 90,000 to 110,000 distinct CDR3 sequences; 9.2% of them occurred a single time. 3.1% of the sample is in the top ten clones. The sample's time point, from its label and the paper: patch test 2, 6 weeks after DPC sensitization. Sample treatment or condition, as interpreted from the label and publication: therapeutic diphenylcyclopropenone sensitization with weekly scalp DPC. Material: whole blood, obtained in connection with sensitization to the hapten diphenylcyclopropenone (DPC). The origin of the receptors is a woman aged 40 to 50 with alopecia areata. Some clones in this sample may be carry-over from other donors' samples.

The rearrangement joins TRBV2 to TRBJ2-5; D call uncertain. Trimming cost V 2 bases and J 0 bases, with 10 bases left between them. Germline V gene lookup returns CDR1 SNHLY and CDR2 FYNNEI. The CDR3 is made up of 15 amino acids. The CDR3 DNA reads TGTGCCAGCAGTGAAAGGGCAGTTTACCAAGAGACCCAGTACTTC. Protein: CASSERAVYQETQYF.

This clonotype was counted between two and nine times. The J gene is TRBJ2-7, the V gene TRBV29-1, with TRBD1 matching 8 bases. The CDR3 covers 12 residues. The germline CDR1 and CDR2 sequences are SQVTM and ANQGSEA. The V gene end was trimmed by 6 bases and the J gene end by 2 bases; junction bases not matched to a gene: 3. CDR3 DNA sequence: TGCAGCGTAGGGACAGGTCCCTACGAGCAGTACTTC. It encodes CSVGTGPYEQYF.

This clonotype was counted between two and nine times. The J gene is TRBJ1-2, the V gene TRBV9, with D perhaps matching TRBD1 (6 bases). CDR3 size: 15 residues. V lost 0 bases and J lost 1, with 10 bases in between. Germline V gives CDR1 SGDLS, CDR2 YYNGEE. DNA of the CDR3: TGTGCCAGCAGCGTAGGACAGGCTAATAACTATGGCTACACCTTC. Translating it yields CASSVGQANNYGYTF.

At least ten counts were recorded for this clonotype. The chain is built from TRBV11-2 and TRBJ2-7, with D unclear. The CDR3 is 13 amino acids. Germline lookup yields CDR1 SGHAT and CDR2 FQNNGV. The V and J ends lost 4 bases and 3 bases respectively, with 10 bases between them. The CDR3 DNA reads as TGTGCCAGCAGCTCATGGACCCTCTACGAGCAGTACTTC. This codes for CASSSWTLYEQYF.

The chain carries TRBV24-1 and TRBJ2-2; D is possibly TRBD2 (5 bases). Germline assignment: CDR1 KGHDR and CDR2 SFDVKD. The ends were cut back, 7 bases at V and 0 bases at J, with 11 bases in the middle. The CDR3 loop spans 15 amino acids. The CDR3 DNA reads as TGTGCCACCAGCCCCGCCGGGACGAACACCGGGGAGCTGTTTTTT. This translates into CATSPAGTNTGELFF.

The J gene is TRBJ2-5, the V gene TRBV7-9, with D possibly being TRBD1 or TRBD2 (5 bases each). Looked up from germline, CDR1 is SEHNR and CDR2 is FQNEAQ (reference sequence). This CDR3 comprises 16 residues. V lost 3 bases, J lost 3 bases, and 17 bases lay in between. The chain's CDR3 is CASSFLGVRGEETQYF. CDR3 sequence (DNA): TGTGCCAGCAGCTTTCTCGGGGTGAGGGGTGAAGAGACCCAGTACTTC.

There are many counts of this clonotype. The chain has TRBV5-1 and TRBJ1-2; 11 nucleotides line up with TRBD1. This CDR3 region has 14 residues. Per germline, CDR1 SGHRS and CDR2 YFSETQ. After removal of 3 bases from V and 3 bases from J, the junction contained 1 base not matched to a gene. In DNA form, the CDR3 reads TGCGCCAGCAGCTCGGGACAGGGGGACTATGGCTACACCTTC. Amino acids: CASSSGQGDYGYTF.

In its sample, this clonotype was seen many times. The genes are TRBV7-9 and TRBJ2-5, with 10 positions matching TRBD1. This CDR3 contains 14 residues. Germline assignment: CDR1 SEHNR and CDR2 FQNEAQ (reference sequence). The ends lost 5 bases at V and 5 bases at J; junction bases unmatched: 5. The CDR3 protein is CASSPDRGHETQYF. CDR3 nucleotide sequence: TGTGCCAGCAGCCCCGACAGGGGGCATGAGACCCAGTACTTC.

This clonotype appeared a few times. The chain joins TRBV9 to TRBJ1-2, with 7 bases fitting TRBD1. The V and J ends lost 0 bases and 6 bases, in that order; junction bases with no gene match: 5. The germline V gene has CDR1 SGDLS and CDR2 YYNGEE. The CDR3 covers 14 residues. The DNA for the CDR3 is TGTGCCAGCAGCGTAGGGGGGACAGAAGATGGCTACACCTTC. The encoded protein is CASSVGGTEDGYTF.

The chain links TRBV14 to TRBJ2-7, with D perhaps TRBD1 or TRBD2 (5 bases each). CDR1 SGHDN and CDR2 FVKESK come from the germline V gene. V was trimmed by 10 bases and J by 0 bases, leaving 22 bases between them. The CDR3 contains 16 residues. The DNA for the CDR3 is TGTGCCAACAAACCCCTCCCCACGGGGACCTCCTACGAGCAGTACTTC. Protein sequence: CANKPLPTGTSYEQYF.

This clonotype was observed a few times. This chain connects TRBV12-3 or TRBV12-4 to TRBJ2-3; D ambiguous. V was shortened by 1 base and J by 2 bases, with 10 bases between the two germline ends. The CDR3 extends over 15 amino acids. This CDR3 is CASSLGGTHTDTQYF. Here the CDR3 DNA reads TGTGCCAGCAGTTTAGGAGGAACGCACACAGATACGCAGTATTTT.

This clonotype was observed a few times. The CDR3, as DNA: TGCAGTGCTAGTGACCGCCAGTGGGATAATTCACCCCTCCACTTT. Amino acids: CSASDRQWDNSPLHF. V gene TRBV20-1 combines with J gene TRBJ1-6; D is undetermined. Trimming removed 3 bases from V and 5 bases from J, with 14 bases in between. Germline CDR1 is DFQATT and CDR2 is SNEGSKA (reference sequence). This CDR3 has 15 residues.

In its sample, this clonotype was seen many times. This chain links TRBV27 with TRBJ2-3; no clear D gene. CDR3 size: 15 residues. Looked up from germline, CDR1 is MNHEY and CDR2 is SMNVEV (reference sequence). The V and J ends lost 6 bases and 4 bases respectively, with 17 bases between them. The CDR3 DNA follows: TGTGCCAGCAGACTACTAATTTGGGAAGCAGATACGCAGTATTTT. Protein product: CASRLLIWEADTQYF.

The chain recombines TRBV19 with TRBJ1-2; 8 positions match TRBD1. Losses at the gene ends were 6 bases for V and 3 bases for J; bases not matched to a gene: 6. This CDR3 is built from 14 residues. The germline CDR1 and CDR2 sequences are LNHDA and SQIVND (reference sequence). The CDR3 DNA reads TGTGCCAGTAGGACAGGGGACCCTCACTATGGCTACACCTTC. It encodes CASRTGDPHYGYTF.

This clonotype was counted only a few times. The rearrangement links TRBV30 to TRBJ1-5; D is unresolved. The CDR3 is made up of 13 amino acids. Germline CDR1 and CDR2: GTSNPN and SVGIG (reference sequence). V was trimmed by 0 bases and J by 3 bases, leaving 6 bases between them. CDR3 residues: CAWSVRDNQPQHF. CDR3 DNA: TGTGCCTGGAGTGTGAGGGACAATCAGCCCCAGCATTTT.

The V call is TRBV21-1, the J call TRBJ2-1; TRBD1 is taken as the D call from the table, unchecked against the DNA. TRBV21-1 is a pseudogene segment. CDR3 length: 17 amino acids. Written as DNA, the CDR3 is TGTGCCAGCAGCAAAGGGGCCGCGGGGGCCTGGGACAATGAGCAGTTCTTC. Its protein product is CASSKGAAGAWDNEQFF.

The J gene is TRBJ1-5, the V gene TRBV5-6; TRBD1 matches 12 bases. Germline CDR1 reads SGHDT; CDR2 reads YYEEEE. J gave up 7 bases and V 4 bases, and 9 bases lay outside the gene matches. CDR3 length: 16 amino acids. The CDR3 DNA reads TGTGCCAGCAGCCGGGGAGGGACAGGGGGCCGACAGCCCCAGCATTTT. This encodes CASSRGGTGGRQPQHF.

This clonotype was counted many times. V and J are TRBV7-9 and TRBJ2-4, with 7 bases identical to TRBD1. Germline values: CDR1 SEHNR, CDR2 FQNEAQ (reference sequence). J lost 5 bases, V lost 8 bases, and 9 bases had no gene match. CDR3 length equals 14 residues. This CDR3 is CASVLDREQNIQYF. The CDR3 region has the DNA TGTGCCAGCGTCCTAGACAGGGAGCAAAACATTCAGTACTTC.

This clonotype was found many times. This chain joins TRBV7-9 and TRBJ1-1; TRBD1 is a possible D gene (5 bases). V gave up 4 bases and J gave up 0 bases, with 12 bases separating them. CDR1 is SEHNR, CDR2 FQNEAQ, per germline (reference sequence). The CDR3 loop spans 15 amino acids. The CDR3 nucleotides read TGTGCCAGCAGCTCTCAAGGGACGGTGAACACTGAAGCTTTCTTT. Encoded protein: CASSSQGTVNTEAFF.

This clonotype was found many times. The chain has TRBV13 and TRBJ2-7; no definite D call. Trimming took off 0 bases at V and 7 bases at J, with 4 bases between the two ends. This CDR3 has 11 residues. Per the germline V gene, CDR1 is PRHDT and CDR2 is FYEKMQ (reference sequence). Here the CDR3 DNA reads TGTGCCAGCAGCTTAGGGGAAGAGCAGTACTTC. Translating it yields CASSLGEEQYF. Full variable domain (rest looked up from reference TRBV13 and TRBJ2-7): AAGVIQSPRHLIKEKRETATLKCYPIPRHDTVYWYQQGPGQDPQFLISFYEKMQSDKGSIPDRFSAQQFSDYHSELNMSSLELGDSALYFCASSLGEEQYFGPGTRLTVT.

Ten or more counts support this clonotype. The chain combines TRBV7-3 with TRBJ1-5, with a possible D match to TRBD1 (5 bases). Trimming shortened V by 4 bases and J by 4 bases, and 26 bases separated the two germline ends. From germline, CDR1 is SGHTA and CDR2 FQGTGA. CDR3 size: 19 residues. The CDR3 protein is CASSSQGWQGRRENQPQHF. CDR3 DNA: TGTGCCAGCAGCTCCCAAGGCTGGCAGGGCAGGAGGGAGAATCAGCCCCAGCATTTT.

V usage is TRBV7-9 and J usage is TRBJ2-5, with D possibly matching TRBD2 (5 bases). With 5 bases removed from V and 1 base from J, the gap between germline ends came to 26 bases. This CDR3 is 19 amino acids long. Germline loops: CDR1 SEHNR, CDR2 FQNEAQ (reference sequence). The CDR3 here is CASSIFPRRSPSTQETQYF. The DNA for the CDR3 is TGTGCCAGCAGCATATTTCCCCGTAGGTCACCTAGCACCCAAGAGACCCAGTACTTC.

This rearrangement joins TRBV18 to TRBJ2-5; D uncertain. V lost 2 bases and J 2 bases, leaving 6 bases between the germline ends. In germline, CDR1 is KGHSH, CDR2 LQKENI. This CDR3 is built from 13 residues. CDR3 loop: CASSPSQQETQYF. As DNA, the CDR3 is TGTGCCAGCTCACCATCCCAACAAGAGACCCAGTACTTC.

This clonotype was seen ten or more times. The rearrangement links TRBV12-3 or TRBV12-4 to TRBJ1-2; TRBD1 agrees at 9 bases. The V segment lost 6 bases and the J segment 6 bases; nucleotides outside the gene matches: 5. The CDR3 sequence is 13 residues long. CDR3 DNA sequence: TGTGCCAGCAGCTCACAGGGGGCCGATGGCTACACCTTC. This gives the protein CASSSQGADGYTF.

This clonotype was picked up a small number of times. The J gene is TRBJ2-5, the V gene TRBV11-1; no firm D call. The V gene's germline CDR1 is SGHAT and CDR2 FQDESV (reference sequence). CDR3 length: 14 amino acids. V shed 4 bases and J shed 1 base, with 10 bases lying between them. CDR3 DNA: TGTGCCAGCAGCTCCAGGAGTTTCCAAGAGACCCAGTACTTC. Translating it yields CASSSRSFQETQYF.

V is TRBV6-5 and J is TRBJ1-1; D gene unclear. This CDR3 spans 17 amino acids. Germline CDR1 MNHEY, CDR2 SVGAGI. Trimming cost V 2 bases and J 1 base, with 17 bases left between them. The CDR3 DNA follows: TGTGCCAGCAGTTACGTGGGCATCAGGAGTCCGAACACTGAAGCTTTCTTT. As protein: CASSYVGIRSPNTEAFF.

This clonotype was detected many times. The chain couples TRBV12-3 or TRBV12-4 to TRBJ1-1; D call uncertain. This CDR3 region has 16 residues. V was cut by 6 bases and J by 1 base, with 18 bases left in between. This CDR3 reads CASSSPWSGRNTEAFF. In nucleotides, the CDR3 is TGTGCCAGCAGCTCCCCTTGGTCGGGGAGGAACACTGAAGCTTTCTTT.

The chain links TRBV29-1 to TRBJ1-2; 7 nucleotides line up with TRBD1. V trimming: 4 bases; J trimming: 10 bases; junction bases outside the gene matches: 9. Germline-derived CDR1 and CDR2 are SQVTM and ANQGSEA. This CDR3 has 12 residues. CDR3 in amino acids: CSVVSAGGVYTF. For the CDR3, the DNA is TGCAGCGTTGTTTCGGCAGGGGGTGTCTACACCTTC.

There are a few counts of this clonotype. This chain connects TRBV20-1 to TRBJ2-2, with TRBD2 identical over 9 bases. This CDR3 has 16 amino acids. V lost 4 bases to trimming and J lost 4 bases; unmatched junction nucleotides: 10. Germline values: CDR1 DFQATT, CDR2 SNEGSKA (reference sequence). CDR3 sequence (DNA): TGCAGTGCTATATTAGCGGGGGTCGGTAGCACCGGGGAGCTGTTTTTT. Translating it yields CSAILAGVGSTGELFF.

This clonotype has only a few counts. The V and J genes are TRBV7-6 and TRBJ1-1; D call uncertain. Per germline, CDR1 SGHVS and CDR2 FNYEAQ. The CDR3 has 14 residues. V lost 5 bases and J 3 bases, leaving 13 bases between the germline ends. CDR3 coding DNA: TGTGCCAGCAGCCTCTGGGGAGACGACACTGAAGCTTTCTTT. Its translation is CASSLWGDDTEAFF.